What follows is one T cell receptor (beta chain) and its context. Its matching antigen is unknown. Each CDR3 protein gets one entry after TCRdb re-called the reads with MiXCR. The sample yields around 530,000 distinct CDR3 sequences, about 15% seen once. This entry comes from a study of T cell repertoires in cytomegalovirus infection. On the study more broadly: TCR beta signatures that were public indicated CMV infection and matching HLA type.

Trimming pared 0 bases from V and 3 bases from J, leaving 9 bases between. Germline V lookup: CDR1 MNHEY, CDR2 SVGAGI. The length of the CDR3 is 14 residues. Findings and limits, study-wide: Identification of carriers of CMV plus the relevant HLA was achieved through cumulative public TCR beta family frequency. It was HLA-C-restricted CMV-specific TCR beta clonotypes that dominated the response ex vivo.

The receptor was isolated from a human donor in good health (CMV status not recorded). Some clones in this sample may be carry-over from other donors' samples. This chain links TRBV6-5 with TRBJ2-7; D gene unclear. Material for sequencing was CD8+ T cells from PBMCs. The chain's CDR3 is CASSYSTTVYEQYF. CDR3 bases: TGTGCCAGCAGTTACTCGACAACAGTCTACGAGCAGTACTTC.